This T cell receptor beta chain came from a study of cytomegalovirus exposure and HLA in healthy donors (dated by TCRdb to the late 2010s). Turning to the overall study: According to an earlier analysis of 587 of the donors, 150 million to 200 million T cells yielded 117 million unique TCR beta sequences and more than 250 Gb of sequence data. A later genetic analysis used genome-wide SNP genotypes for about 60% of the roughly 670 donors, treating that subset as a discovery cohort. The number of typed donors differed by locus: roughly 629-630 for A, B, C, DRB1 and DQB1; roughly 510 for DQA1; over 600 for DPA1; and some 470 for DPB1. The study combined high-throughput TCR immunosequencing, statistical association of individual TCRs with disease status, and machine learning to predict cytomegalovirus infection status. Because of strong linkage in the cohort, roughly five DR-DQ haplotypes were treated as single units for association and clustering. Among some 400 genotyped donors of the cohort, an average of around 250,000 unique TCR beta nucleotide sequences was sequenced per donor, of which approximately 19% were non-productive. Along with the approximately 670-subject first cohort, a separate validation cohort of over 90 different subjects was used. In the later analysis, no new phenotypic data were used to find candidate immune exposures; instead, reliance was placed on TCR beta sequences and their occurrence across donors. The study aimed to test whether cataloging public T cell receptors could reveal signatures of past pathogen exposure. Of the roughly 400 genotyped donors, roughly 80% fell in the genetic ancestry cluster associated with self-reported Caucasian donors. An earlier analysis of nearly 600 of the donors applied high-throughput TCR beta sequencing to assess whether each TCR beta V gene segment acted as functional or pseudogenic. HLA typing covered class I and class II loci at four-digit resolution. All discovery cohort repertoires had been generated using a single sequencing platform. Donor age, sex, ethnicity and CMV serostatus were collected together with the repertoire data. In a later analysis, previously published TCR beta repertoires from 500 to 750 donors were re-analyzed and high-resolution HLA genotyping was added so that TCR occurrence patterns could be studied. The T cell repertoires of 700 or so subjects were profiled by immunosequencing and related to cytomegalovirus serostatus. An early release covering around 630 HLA-typed donors comprised 250 to 350 gigabases of sequencing data and about 90 million unique TCR sequences. What the work shows at the level of the full study, not this receptor alone: When HLA alleles, especially DR and DQ, strongly co-occurred, attributing TCR associations to individual alleles was difficult. Compared with the roughly 700-donor mean, donors in an Asian-associated ancestry cluster had fewer N-insertions in productive TCRs, according to a later genetic analysis. Most TCR sequences were seen in very few donors, while some public TCRs were found in many individuals. Because HLA typing was unavailable for some donors at each locus, only the typed subset was used in association tests. Some IMGT-functional V segments, including TRBV6-2 and TRBV6-3, could not be told apart with the 87-base-pair reads, so those segments were excluded. Immune exposure information for the cohort was limited to CMV serostatus. It was suggested by the authors that the approach could potentially be generalized to other disease states and immunological phenotypes. In a later analysis, HLA-associated TCR beta chains were found to be more clonally expanded and to have lower generation probabilities than equally common non-associated chains. A later analysis associated 17,000 or so TCR beta sequences with specific HLA alleles at a false discovery rate of 0.05. Because counts were too low, seventeen rarely observed V segments, including chromosome 9 orphons, were excluded from the earlier analysis of about 500 of the donors. A further reported finding was that TCR beta sequences accurately predicted the HLA-A and HLA-B alleles for most subjects in the first cohort. In a later analysis, most CMV-associated TCR beta chains were found to appear HLA-restricted, with HLA associations seemingly driven largely by CMV exposure. V-gene and J-gene trimming of TCR beta chains was associated with a missense DCLRE1C variant in a later genetic analysis, and the association was replicated in an independent cohort. According to a later analysis, TCR association rates differed among HLA loci, with DRB1 alleles showing the most associated TCRs and HLA-C alleles showing the fewest. Correlated functional status among segregating V segments might reflect linkage disequilibrium, but an unknown experimental factor could not be ruled out. This cohort had only TCR beta chains sequenced, and the lack of alpha or paired-chain data limited which features could be detected. In vitro tests confirmed that a few of the cytomegalovirus-associated TCR beta chains recognize cytomegalovirus antigens. In the study, some 180 TCR beta chains were listed as associated with cytomegalovirus. Broadly in line with IMGT annotations, most TCR beta V segments showed up in productive rearrangements about 90% or about 30% of the time in an earlier analysis of several hundred of the donors. Sequencing depth was assumed to be roughly uniform across donors in the presence/absence analyses, though that assumption may not hold. The classifier was reported to diagnose cytomegalovirus status with high specificity and sensitivity in both the original and validation cohorts. A later analysis reported that several top co-occurrence clusters appeared linked to parvovirus B19, influenza, CMV and Epstein-Barr virus. The sequencing pipeline was judged likely to have produced a cluster of highly shared sequence variants as a technical artifact.

Regarding this clone: Its antigen is not yet known. The sample holds no much larger clone one base away, and base qualities are not on file.

The cohort comprised fewer than 750 healthy bone marrow donors. At the time of sampling, every cohort member was nominally healthy, though immune exposures that went unrecorded were likely present. The donor tested CMV seropositive, placing the donor among the approximately 310 seropositive members of the cohort. A peripheral blood sample was collected from each donor, and TCR beta sequencing was performed on peripheral blood mononuclear cells. The Qiagen DNeasy Blood Extraction Kit was used to extract genomic DNA from the blood cell samples. Library creation used the immunoSEQ multiplex PCR assay. For the multiplex PCR, a mixture combining 60 forward primers for TCR Vbeta segments and 13 reverse primers for TCR Jbeta segments was used. Amplification of the CDR3 region of rearranged TCR beta genes was performed with a multiplex PCR assay on genomic DNA. On the Illumina HiSeq System, the amplified TCR beta libraries were sequenced as 87-base-pair reads. Regarding the original processing steps: A later analysis counted approximately 76 million unique TCR beta chains across the 650 to 700 repertoires, and some 11 million of these chains were shared by at least two donors. Raw reads were error-corrected and collapsed into unique sequences by a nearest-neighbor algorithm in which closely related sequences were merged to remove PCR and sequencing errors. To assign V, D and J gene segments, CDR3 sequences were aligned to IMGT reference sequences. For a sequence to be retained, a match of at least six nucleotides was required to both a V gene segment and a J gene segment. Rearrangements were called productive when the CDR3 lacked stop codons and stayed in frame with V and J; all others were non-productive. Following IMGT convention, CDR3 was defined as the stretch from the second conserved V-encoded cysteine to the conserved J-encoded phenylalanine. The earlier analysis of about 590 of the donors excluded sequences that lacked an unambiguous match to a single V gene segment. In an earlier analysis of some 590 of the donors, a V segment was called functional when productive rearrangements were above 56.7%, and segregating when the standard deviation between donors exceeded 5%. A statistical classification framework was built for diagnosing cytomegalovirus status from the catalog of TCR beta chain sequences. In a later analysis, TCR nucleotide sequences were compared against IMGT/GENE-DB human TR gene sequences so that V and J genes could be assigned. Using the TCRdist pipeline, a later analysis assigned CDR3 sequences along with most-parsimonious VDJ recombination scenarios. In a later analysis, each TCR beta chain was defined by its CDR3 amino acid sequence together with its V-gene family, and reads without a unique V-gene family were excluded. To address suspected cross-contamination and a sequencing artifact, a later analysis removed some 620 highly shared, low-generation-probability nucleotide sequences. In a later analysis, a clonal expansion index was calculated for each public chain from normalized within-repertoire ranks of inferred template counts. In a later analysis, generation probabilities were computed with a VDJ recombination model fitted to out-of-frame rearrangements, and the resulting probabilities were checked against IGoR. A later analysis scored TCR-TCR, TCR-HLA and TCR-CMV co-occurrence with hypergeometric tests, applying a repertoire-size bias correction to TCR pairs. In a later analysis, false discovery rates were estimated by permuting HLA or CMV assignments 20 times. In a later analysis, co-occurring TCRs were grouped with DBSCAN, and TCRdist sequence similarity was added when clustering was performed within HLA-allele-positive subsets. Co-occurrence clustering excluded repertoires with fewer than 30,000 or more than 120,000 public chains, plus five with anomalous nucleotide sharing. Held by TCRdb, this immuneACCESS table contains in-frame sequences only and omits some clones. Under half of the omission traces to an unresolved V gene where checked; the cause of the rest is unknown. From that table come the V and J calls and clone size; the DNA was used to work out D and trimming. This sample gives 110,000 to 150,000 clones in total; about 80% of them show up just once. The ten largest account for roughly 9.9% of the sample.

From its cysteine to its phenylalanine, the CDR3 spans 18 amino acids. The retained sequence is limited to the CDR3, 54 bases, with the frame set at the first base. CDR1 is given as LGHNT and CDR2 as FRNRAP, both from the germline V gene. Clipping removes 1 base from V and 3 bases from J, with 11 as the unmatched junction base count. The TCR comes from a woman aged 55-70 years in good health and CMV-seropositive. The receptor chain draws on TRBV12-5 and TRBJ2-7; 11 of the junction bases match TRBD1. The source material was PBMCs. For the CDR3, the sequence is CASGLARDRGVGSYEQYF. The nucleotide sequence is TGTGCTAGTGGTTTGGCCCGGGACAGGGGGGTGGGAAGCTACGAGCAGTACTTC.